This TCR beta chain was obtained from a study of T cell responses to AZD1222 COVID-19 vaccine. Study results and limitations: Nearly half of spike-specific TCRs reportedly target variant regions that are unmutated in the B.1.351 and B.1.1.7 variants. Baseline serology detected seropositivity in only six or seven AZD1222 recipients.

The protocol was immunoSEQ multiplex PCR, while the TCRdb copy is restricted to in-frame clones and leaves out a portion. The table has more than 70,000 clones, 70% to 90% seen once. About this clone: Its antigen is not identified.

The CDR3 has 13 amino acids. With 0 bases removed from V and 4 bases from J, the gap between germline ends came to 7 bases. CDR1 is SGDLS and CDR2 is YYNGEE in the germline V gene. This receptor was obtained from an adult in good health. Here the sequenced sample was peripheral blood, taken on day 0 of AZD1222 vaccination. This sequence joins TRBV9 and TRBJ2-5; D not certain. The CDR3 DNA sequence: TGTGCCAGCAGCGTAGAGGGTTCAGAGACCCAGTACTTC. This sequence encodes CASSVEGSETQYF.